Presented here are 13 T cell receptor beta chains from one specimen sequenced in a study of cytomegalovirus exposure and HLA in healthy donors. The PCR was carried out with 60 Vbeta primers and 13 Jbeta primers. Repertoires were generated with immunoSEQ multiplex PCR, while TCRdb's copy carries only in-frame clones and drops some. Here the sample spans about 130,000 clones, 70% to 85% being singletons. What was sequenced was PBMCs. The origin of the receptors is a boy aged 5 to 17 in good health and CMV-seronegative.

The CDR3 sequence is CASSPWRGRNNEQFF. The CDR3 coding sequence is TGTGCCAGCAGCCCCTGGAGGGGCCGTAACAATGAGCAGTTCTTC. This sequence joins TRBV9 and TRBJ2-1; tentatively, D is TRBD2 (6 bases). The CDR3 extends over 15 amino acids. The V end lost 4 bases, the J end lost 5 bases, and 16 bases lay between the germline ends. The germline V gene has CDR1 SGDLS and CDR2 YYNGEE. Using reference TRBV9 and TRBJ2-1 for the parts outside the CDR3, the full variable domain is DSGVTQTPKHLITATGQRVTLRCSPRSGDLSVYWYQQSLDQGLQFLIQYYNGEERAKGNILERFSAQQFPDLHSELNLSSLELGDSALYFCASSPWRGRNNEQFFGPGTRLTVL.

The rearrangement links TRBV6-1 to TRBJ2-1, with 15 bases identical to TRBD2. V was clipped by 6 bases and J by 10 bases; unmatched bases: 4. Germline V gene sequence: CDR1 MNHNS, CDR2 SASEGT. The CDR3 consists of 14 residues. The CDR3 DNA sequence: TGTGCCAGCAGGGGACTAGCGGGAGGCCGGGAGCAGTTCTTC. Its protein product is CASRGLAGGREQFF.

The chain recombines TRBV11-2 with TRBJ2-3, with 12 bases lining up with TRBD2. V shed 3 bases and J 4 bases; nucleotides not matched to a gene: 11. This CDR3 is built from 18 residues. Germline assignment: CDR1 SGHAT and CDR2 FQNNGV. The CDR3 nucleotides are TGTGCCAGCAGCTTCACCCCCCGACTAGCGGGAGCGTCAGATACGCAGTATTTT. It encodes CASSFTPRLAGASDTQYF.

V gene TRBV9 combines with J gene TRBJ2-1, with TRBD2 matching over 7 bases. The CDR3 has 13 residues. After removal of 0 bases from V and 7 bases from J, the junction contained 1 base not matched to a gene. From germline, CDR1 is SGDLS and CDR2 YYNGEE. CDR3 sequence reads: CASSVASGNEQFF. Written as DNA, the CDR3 is TGTGCCAGCAGCGTAGCTAGCGGTAATGAGCAGTTCTTC.

CDR3 in DNA: TGTGCCAGCAGCCGTGGGGAGATGCCCCAGCATTTT. This translates into CASSRGEMPQHF. The chain couples TRBV7-9 to TRBJ1-5; D is ambiguous. CDR1 and CDR2 (germline): SEHNR, FQNEAQ (reference sequence). V was pared by 5 bases and J by 9 bases, with 11 bases between. The length of the CDR3 is 12 residues.

The chain uses TRBV5-4 and TRBJ2-7, with 9 bases lining up with TRBD2. The CDR3 totals 13 residues. Germline CDR1 is SGHNT and CDR2 is YYREEE (reference sequence). The J segment lost 7 bases and the V segment lost 0 bases, leaving 2 bases of the junction unmatched. Here the CDR3 DNA reads TGTGCCAGCAGCTTGGCGCGGGAGGGGGAGCAGTACTTC. This encodes CASSLAREGEQYF.

The chain couples TRBV2 to TRBJ2-2; no clear D. Germline-derived CDR1 and CDR2 are SNHLY and FYNNEI. CDR3 length: 12 amino acids. V was pared by 4 bases and J by 9 bases, with 9 bases between. The CDR3 DNA reads as TGTGCCAGCAGTGGCCCAGATTGGGAGCTGTTTTTT. It encodes CASSGPDWELFF. The full variable domain, rest sourced from reference TRBV2 and TRBJ2-2, is EPEVTQTPSHQVTQMGQEVILRCVPISNHLYFYWYRQILGQKVEFLVSFYNNEISEKSEIFDDQFSVERPDGSNFTLKIRSTKLEDSAMYFCASSGPDWELFFGEGSRLTVL.

The V and J genes are TRBV27 and TRBJ2-3; 12 bases are shared with TRBD2. The germline V gene encodes CDR1 MNHEY and CDR2 SMNVEV (reference sequence). Trimming at V came to 6 bases and at J to 6 bases, leaving 1 base not matched to a gene. CDR3 length equals 13 residues. CDR3 bases: TGTGCCAGCAGGGGGACTAGCGGGGATACGCAGTATTTT. It codes for CASRGTSGDTQYF.

In nucleotides, the CDR3 is TGTGCCAGCAGCTTAGTGCGGAGCTCAGATACGCAGTATTTT. Protein product: CASSLVRSSDTQYF. The chain has TRBV7-8 and TRBJ2-3; D is unresolved. Germline assignment: CDR1 SGHVS and CDR2 FQNEAQ. The V end was cut by 1 base, the J end by 4 bases, with 9 bases between. The CDR3 spans 14 residues.

This clone appeared once. V is TRBV4-1 and J is TRBJ1-1; TRBD1 agrees at 9 bases. The CDR3 is 20 amino acids. CDR1 MGHRA and CDR2 YSYEKL come from the germline V gene. V gave up 0 bases and J gave up 0 bases; unmatched junction bases: 14. The CDR3 DNA reads TGCGCCAGCAGCCAAGATAGGAGGGTGTCACAGGGGGCCCTGAACACTGAAGCTTTCTTT. It encodes CASSQDRRVSQGALNTEAFF.

This clone has just one count. The CDR3 loop is CASSLPGGGETQYF. DNA for the CDR3: TGTGCCAGCAGCCTCCCGGGGGGAGGAGAGACCCAGTACTTC. The rearrangement links TRBV14 to TRBJ2-5; 7 bases are shared with TRBD2. Germline assignment: CDR1 SGHDN and CDR2 FVKESK. This CDR3 has 14 residues. Losses at the gene ends were 4 bases for V and 4 bases for J; bases not matched to a gene: 6.

The rearrangement uses TRBV29-1 and TRBJ2-7; 8 nucleotides agree with TRBD1. CDR3 length equals 15 residues. CDR1 is SQVTM and CDR2 is ANQGSEA in the germline V gene. V lost 0 bases to trimming and J lost 4 bases; unmatched junction nucleotides: 8. The chain's CDR3 is CSVEDEAGGGYEQYF. The CDR3 nucleotides are TGCAGCGTTGAAGATGAGGCAGGGGGCGGGTACGAGCAGTACTTC.

The chain couples TRBV6-1 to TRBJ1-5, with D tentatively TRBD1 (5 bases). Germline CDR1 reads MNHNS; CDR2 reads SASEGT. V was clipped by 1 base and J by 5 bases, with 15 bases between them. The CDR3 runs to 16 residues. Written as DNA, the CDR3 is TGTGCCAGCAGTGAAGGCGGGGGAGCCAGCTATCAGCCCCAGCATTTT. As protein: CASSEGGGASYQPQHF.